The TCR beta chain under discussion was sequenced for a study of shared clonotypes between healthy human individuals. Whole-study findings and limits: Represented diversity (both genetic and exposure-history) was limited by the small number of donors.

Each subset's genomic DNA was split evenly across several immunoSEQ plates. In the study's own analysis: There were no quality scores in the junction-only immunoSEQ sequences, so filtering differed. Method: immunoSEQ multiplex PCR; TCRdb's copy keeps in-frame clones and lacks some. For V, J and clone size, that table is used; D and trimming come from the DNA. The sample has approximately 98,000 clones; 55% to 70% are singletons. Trimming cost V 7 bases and J 5 bases, with 20 bases left between them. The CDR3 extends over 14 amino acids. CDR1 and CDR2 (germline): SQVTM, ANQGSEA. Notes on this clone: The antigen is unknown.

Input material: memory CD8+ T cells sorted from blood. As for subset: CD45RO+ cells pooled with CCR7-negative TemRA cells. V usage is TRBV29-1 and J usage is TRBJ2-5; a weak D match, TRBD2 (7 bases). This TCR derives from a woman under 40 in good health. CDR3 loop: CSGGGRTYPETQYF. In DNA form, the CDR3 reads TGCAGCGGGGGGGGCAGGACATACCCTGAGACCCAGTACTTC. Drawing the rest from reference TRBV29-1 and TRBJ2-5, the complete variable domain is SAVISQKPSRDICQRGTSLTIQCQVDSQVTMMFWYRQQPGQSLTLIATANQGSEATYESGFVIDKFPISRPNLTFSTLTVSNMSPEDSSIYLCSGGGRTYPETQYFGPGTRLLVL.